Shown below are 20 T cell receptor beta chains from a single sample sequenced in a study of blood T cell repertoires in COVID-19. Here immunoSEQ multiplex PCR was the method, and the copy in TCRdb shows in-frame clones only, minus some. The sample lists around 420,000 clones; approximately 85% were seen once. The sequenced material came from PBMCs or T cells enriched from blood (not recorded which). Receptors originate from a woman between 35 and 50 years old with acute COVID-19.

This clone was detected once. The chain is built from TRBV3-1 (or the pseudogene TRBV3-2) and TRBJ2-4, with 11 bases fitting TRBD1. From germline, CDR1 is LGHDT and CDR2 YNNKEL (reference sequence). The ends lost 3 bases at V and 6 bases at J; junction bases unmatched: 13. This CDR3 has 18 residues. The CDR3 sequence is CASSHGSSGTGGRNIQYF. DNA of the CDR3: TGTGCCAGCAGCCATGGTAGCTCCGGGACAGGGGGTAGAAACATTCAGTACTTC.

V usage is TRBV6-5 and J usage is TRBJ2-7; 9 nucleotides align to TRBD1. The CDR3 totals 14 residues. The V gene end was trimmed by 5 bases and the J gene end by 6 bases; junction bases not matched to a gene: 8. Germline V lookup: CDR1 MNHEY, CDR2 SVGAGI. The chain's CDR3 is CASSLTGGGREQYF. CDR3 coding DNA: TGTGCCAGCAGTCTCACAGGGGGCGGGCGCGAGCAGTACTTC.

The rearrangement links TRBV11-2 to TRBJ2-5; 12 nucleotides match TRBD1. Per germline, CDR1 SGHAT and CDR2 FQNNGV. The V segment lost 4 bases and the J segment 5 bases; nucleotides outside the gene matches: 11. This CDR3 is built from 17 residues. The DNA for the CDR3 is TGTGCCAGCAGCTCTCAGCCGGGACAGGGGGCTCGGGAGACCCAGTACTTC. This sequence encodes CASSSQPGQGARETQYF.

The gene calls are TRBV11-2 and TRBJ2-1; 8 bases are shared with TRBD2. The ends lost 5 bases at V and 4 bases at J; junction bases unmatched: 13. This CDR3 comprises 17 residues. Germline loops: CDR1 SGHAT, CDR2 FQNNGV. This CDR3 reads CASSNLVQRGTYNEQFF. As DNA, the CDR3 is TGTGCCAGCAGCAACCTCGTACAGCGGGGGACATACAATGAGCAGTTCTTC.

The chain links TRBV2 to TRBJ2-7, with 7 positions matching TRBD2. The junction had 12 bases not matched to a gene; V was cut back by 7 bases and J by 6 bases. The length of the CDR3 is 14 residues. The V gene's germline CDR1 is SNHLY and CDR2 FYNNEI. For the CDR3, the DNA is TGTGCCAGCATAAGGGAGGCAGGGAGGGCCGAGCAGTACTTC. Translated: CASIREAGRAEQYF.

V and J are TRBV27 and TRBJ2-2; 15 bases match TRBD2. Germline V gene lookup returns CDR1 MNHEY and CDR2 SMNVEV (reference sequence). The V and J ends lost 3 bases and 4 bases, in that order; junction bases with no gene match: 6. The CDR3 has 18 residues. CDR3 nucleotides: TGTGCCAGCAGTTTCCGCGGACTAGCGGGGGGGAGCACCGGGGAGCTGTTTTTT. This codes for CASSFRGLAGGSTGELFF.

The V gene is TRBV6-4, the J gene TRBJ2-3; 8 bases align to TRBD2. Germline trimming cut 6 bases from V and 4 bases from J; bases unmatched to any gene: 18. CDR1 and CDR2 (germline): MRHNA, SNTAGT. The CDR3 consists of 18 residues. DNA for the CDR3: TGTGCCAGCAGCGGTTCGGGAGGGGCCACACTGAACCCAGATACGCAGTATTTT. This sequence encodes CASSGSGGATLNPDTQYF.

The chain uses TRBV4-1 and TRBJ1-5; 7 bases map to TRBD1. The CDR3 loop spans 17 amino acids. Trimming at V came to 4 bases and at J to 0 bases, leaving 9 bases not matched to a gene. Germline V gene lookup returns CDR1 MGHRA and CDR2 YSYEKL. CDR3 protein: CASSPIGTERSNQPQHF. CDR3 nucleotide sequence: TGCGCCAGCAGCCCAATCGGGACAGAACGTAGCAATCAGCCCCAGCATTTT.

The CDR3 DNA reads TGCAGTGCTAGTCCCCTTCGTCCATCGGGGAGTGGCTACACCTTC. It specifies CSASPLRPSGSGYTF. The chain couples TRBV20-1 to TRBJ1-2; no clear D. Trimming took off 3 bases at V and 7 bases at J, with 21 bases between the two ends. This CDR3 has 15 amino acids. Looked up from germline, CDR1 is DFQATT and CDR2 is SNEGSKA (reference sequence).

This clone was recorded only once. The chain carries TRBV12-3 or TRBV12-4 and TRBJ1-2; TRBD1 might be the D (5 bases). The CDR3 length is 13 residues. The ends were cut back, 6 bases at V and 4 bases at J, with 12 bases in the middle. The CDR3 is CASRSGPSYGYTF. The CDR3, as DNA: TGTGCCAGCAGGTCAGGGCCGTCCTATGGCTACACCTTC.

CDR3 sequence reads: CASSSRAGANVLTF. The CDR3 DNA reads TGTGCCAGCAGTTCCAGGGCCGGGGCCAACGTCCTGACTTTC. This chain uses TRBV27 with TRBJ2-6; possibly TRBD1 for D (5 bases). Germline V gene data show CDR1 as MNHEY and CDR2 as SMNVEV (reference sequence). V dropped 4 bases and J dropped 4 bases, with 8 bases sitting between them. The CDR3 spans 14 residues.

V and J are TRBV30 and TRBJ1-3, with 8 nucleotides matching TRBD1. V was pared by 0 bases and J by 4 bases, with 8 bases of the junction left unmatched. The CDR3 has 16 residues. Germline loops: CDR1 GTSNPN, CDR2 SVGIG (reference sequence). Written as DNA, the CDR3 is TGTGCCTGGAGTGTCCCCCGACAGGGGTCCGGAAACACCATATATTTT. Its protein is CAWSVPRQGSGNTIYF.

The V gene is TRBV29-1, the J gene TRBJ2-2; possible D gene TRBD2, 6 bases. The CDR3 totals 16 residues. V was trimmed by 7 bases and J by 0 bases, leaving 18 bases between them. Per germline, CDR1 SQVTM and CDR2 ANQGSEA. CDR3 sequence (DNA): TGCAGCGCGTTAGGAAGCGGGCGTACGAACACCGGGGAGCTGTTTTTT. This sequence encodes CSALGSGRTNTGELFF.

In its sample, this clone was seen once. The J gene is TRBJ2-5, the V gene TRBV7-2; possible D gene TRBD1, 7 bases. CDR1 SGHTA and CDR2 FQGNSA come from the germline V gene. The length of the CDR3 is 15 residues. V was clipped by 5 bases and J by 4 bases, with 17 bases between them. CDR3: CASSEQGTLIETQYF. CDR3 in DNA: TGTGCCAGCAGCGAACAGGGGACTTTAATAGAGACCCAGTACTTC. The variable domain in full, completed from reference TRBV7-2 and TRBJ2-5, reads GAGVSQSPSNKVTEKGKDVELRCDPISGHTALYWYRQSLGQGLEFLIYFQGNSAPDKSGLPSDRFSAERTGGSVSTLTIQRTQQEDSAVYLCASSEQGTLIETQYFGPGTRLLVL.

This clone was recorded only once. V gene TRBV9 combines with J gene TRBJ1-4; maybe TRBD1 (6 bases). The V gene's germline CDR1 is SGDLS and CDR2 YYNGEE. The CDR3 covers 15 residues. With 1 base removed from V and 4 bases from J, the gap between germline ends came to 11 bases. CDR3 DNA: TGTGCCAGCAGCGTAAAAGGGGGTATTAATGAAAAACTGTTTTTT. Translation gives CASSVKGGINEKLFF.

V is TRBV11-2 and J is TRBJ1-6; D is ambiguous. The CDR3 spans 14 residues. V was clipped by 1 base and J by 11 bases, with 12 bases between them. Germline CDR1 SGHAT, CDR2 FQNNGV. CDR3 loop: CASSLAGGWAPLHF. The DNA for the CDR3 is TGTGCCAGCAGCTTAGCCGGAGGCTGGGCACCCCTCCACTTT.

The chain carries TRBV11-2 and TRBJ1-2; D is ambiguous. Per germline, CDR1 SGHAT and CDR2 FQNNGV. The germline V and J ends were trimmed by 6 bases and 1 base, with 9 bases remaining between them. The CDR3 totals 13 residues. The CDR3: CASRARNNYGYTF. The CDR3 coding sequence is TGTGCCAGCAGAGCTAGAAATAACTATGGCTACACCTTC.

In DNA, the CDR3 is TGTGCCAGTAACTCCCGAGTTGGCTACACCTTC. Translating it yields CASNSRVGYTF. This chain joins TRBV19 and TRBJ1-2; no definite D call. The germline CDR1 and CDR2 sequences are LNHDA and SQIVND (reference sequence). The CDR3 has 11 residues. V was cut by 7 bases and J by 7 bases, with 10 bases left in between.

This clone has a handful of counts. The V and J genes are TRBV2 and TRBJ1-1; TRBD1 matches at 8 bases. V shed 2 bases and J 5 bases; nucleotides not matched to a gene: 4. From germline, CDR1 is SNHLY and CDR2 FYNNEI. The CDR3 loop spans 14 amino acids. In DNA, the CDR3 is TGTGCCAGCAGTGAACGGACAGGGTTAACTGAAGCTTTCTTT. Translated, it gives CASSERTGLTEAFF.

The rearrangement joins TRBV4-1 to TRBJ2-2; maybe TRBD1 (5 bases). This CDR3 has 17 residues. CDR1 and CDR2 (germline): MGHRA, YSYEKL. V lost 3 bases to trimming and J lost 1 base, with 15 bases between them. The DNA of the CDR3 is TGCGCCAGCAGCCATCCTTTAGGGGCCCGGAACACCGGGGAGCTGTTTTTT. This sequence encodes CASSHPLGARNTGELFF.